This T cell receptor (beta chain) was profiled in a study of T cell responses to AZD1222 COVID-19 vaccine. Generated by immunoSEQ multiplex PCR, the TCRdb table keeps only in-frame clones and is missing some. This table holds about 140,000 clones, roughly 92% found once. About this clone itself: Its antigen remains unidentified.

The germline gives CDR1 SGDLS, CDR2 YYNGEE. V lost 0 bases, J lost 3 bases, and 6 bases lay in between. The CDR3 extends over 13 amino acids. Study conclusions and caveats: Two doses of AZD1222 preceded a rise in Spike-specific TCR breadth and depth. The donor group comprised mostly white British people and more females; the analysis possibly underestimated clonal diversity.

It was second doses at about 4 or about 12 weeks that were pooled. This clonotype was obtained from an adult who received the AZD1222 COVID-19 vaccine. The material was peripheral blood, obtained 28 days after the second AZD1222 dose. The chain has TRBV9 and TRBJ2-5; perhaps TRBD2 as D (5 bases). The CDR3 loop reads CASSVAGKETQYF. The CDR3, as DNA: TGTGCCAGCAGCGTAGCGGGAAAAGAGACCCAGTACTTC.